Shown below are 7 T cell receptor beta chains from a single sample sequenced in a study of cytomegalovirus exposure and HLA in healthy donors. PCR used 60 Vbeta primers and 13 Jbeta primers. The data were produced by immunoSEQ multiplex PCR, yet TCRdb's version contains in-frame clones alone and is incomplete. Here the sample spans 150,000 to 200,000 clones, 75% being singletons. The specimen sequenced was PBMCs. These receptors were collected from a woman between 45 and 65 years old in good health and CMV-seropositive.

The chain uses TRBV19 and TRBJ2-5; 8 bases align to TRBD2. J lost 5 bases, V lost 1 base, and 3 bases had no gene match. The CDR3 extends over 14 amino acids. Germline values: CDR1 LNHDA, CDR2 SQIVND (reference sequence). The CDR3: CASSIGASGETQYF. The CDR3 bases are TGTGCCAGTAGTATAGGGGCTAGCGGGGAGACCCAGTACTTC.

This rearrangement joins TRBV6-1 to TRBJ2-1; tentatively, D is TRBD2 (6 bases). Germline loops: CDR1 MNHNS, CDR2 SASEGT. The length of the CDR3 is 13 residues. The ends were cut back, 6 bases at V and 12 bases at J, with 18 bases in the middle. The CDR3 sequence: CASSQEGIGPQFF. The CDR3 coding sequence is TGTGCCAGCAGCCAGGAGGGTATCGGCCCGCAGTTCTTC.

This clone came up once. The chain links TRBV6-5 to TRBJ2-2, with TRBD1 as a possible D gene (6 bases). This CDR3 is built from 15 residues. V was trimmed by 6 bases and J by 1 base, leaving 12 bases between them. The germline V gene has CDR1 MNHEY and CDR2 SVGAGI. CDR3 protein: CASSPTGMNTGELFF. The CDR3 DNA reads as TGTGCCAGCAGCCCTACAGGGATGAACACCGGGGAGCTGTTTTTT.

This clone was counted between two and nine times. This chain uses TRBV9 with TRBJ1-2; D is unresolved. This CDR3 is 15 amino acids long. V lost 0 bases and J 0 bases, leaving 9 bases between the germline ends. Germline assignment: CDR1 SGDLS and CDR2 YYNGEE. CDR3 in DNA: TGTGCCAGCAGCGTAGGTAGTCACTCTAACTATGGCTACACCTTC. Its translation: CASSVGSHSNYGYTF. The full variable domain, rest sourced from reference TRBV9 and TRBJ1-2, is DSGVTQTPKHLITATGQRVTLRCSPRSGDLSVYWYQQSLDQGLQFLIQYYNGEERAKGNILERFSAQQFPDLHSELNLSSLELGDSALYFCASSVGSHSNYGYTFGSGTRLTVV.

This chain joins TRBV5-1 and TRBJ2-3, with D maybe TRBD2 (5 bases). CDR3 length: 16 amino acids. V was trimmed by 0 bases and J by 0 bases, leaving 11 bases between them. Germline loops: CDR1 SGHRS, CDR2 YFSETQ. CDR3 bases: TGCGCCAGCAGCTTGGGCCAGACTACTAGCACAGATACGCAGTATTTT. It codes for CASSLGQTTSTDTQYF.

The V call is TRBV4-3, the J call TRBJ1-5; no clear D gene. The CDR3 has 15 amino acids. Germline V lookup: CDR1 LGHNA, CDR2 YSLEER. The V end was cut by 4 bases, the J end by 0 bases, with 10 bases between. CDR3 nucleotide sequence: TGCGCCAGCAGCCCGACGGAGAATAGCAATCAGCCCCAGCATTTT. This translates into CASSPTENSNQPQHF.

The sample holds a few counts of this clone. This rearrangement joins TRBV5-6 to TRBJ2-7; tentatively, D is TRBD1 (6 bases). Germline CDR1 and CDR2: SGHDT and YYEEEE. The CDR3 runs 11 residues. The germline V and J ends were trimmed by 0 bases and 8 bases, with 6 bases remaining between them. The CDR3 protein is CASSLGGQQYF. The CDR3 coding sequence is TGTGCCAGCAGCTTGGGGGGGCAGCAGTACTTC. The whole variable domain, filled in from reference TRBV5-6 and TRBJ2-7, reads DAGVTQSPTHLIKTRGQQVTLRCSPKSGHDTVSWYQQALGQGPQFIFQYYEEEERQRGNFPDRFSGHQFPNYSSELNVNALLLGDSALYLCASSLGGQQYFGPGTRLTVT.